A single sample is the source of the 16 T cell receptor beta chains below, sequenced in a study of T cells in Graves' hyperthyroidism and ophthalmopathy. There were TCR beta CDR3 regions amplified from RNA transcripts. Initially, a first-round RT-PCR of the TCR CDR3 employed the HTBI primer set. TCRdb fed the multiplex PCR reads into MiXCR, producing one record per CDR3 protein. The profile covers 530,000 or so distinct CDR3 sequences, with roughly 25% appearing a single time and 11% taken by the ten largest. The sequenced material came from blood. The source is a woman aged 25 to 45 with Graves' ophthalmopathy.

The V call is TRBV6-1, the J call TRBJ2-7, with D perhaps given as TRBD1 or TRBD2 (5 bases each). Germline CDR1 reads MNHNS; CDR2 reads SASEGT. V lost 8 bases and J 2 bases, leaving 13 bases between the germline ends. The CDR3 totals 13 residues. DNA of the CDR3: TGTGCCAGCTGCCTCGGGGCTACCTACGAGCAGTACTTC. Translating gives CASCLGATYEQYF.

This clonotype was detected many times. CDR3 sequence: CASSLASGEQYEQYF. The CDR3 DNA reads as TGTGCCAGCAGCTTAGCTAGCGGGGAACAGTACGAGCAGTACTTC. V gene TRBV7-2 combines with J gene TRBJ2-7, with 8 bases fitting TRBD2. J gave up 4 bases and V 0 bases, and 5 bases lay outside the gene matches. Germline CDR1 SGHTA, CDR2 FQGNSA. This CDR3 region has 15 residues.

This clonotype was recorded at least ten times. The chain carries TRBV19 and TRBJ1-2; D ambiguous. V was shortened by 5 bases and J by 2 bases, with 6 bases between the two germline ends. The CDR3 is made up of 12 amino acids. Germline CDR1 is LNHDA and CDR2 is SQIVND (reference sequence). CDR3: CASSWLNYGYTF. As DNA, the CDR3 is TGTGCCAGTAGTTGGCTAAACTATGGCTACACCTTC. The entire variable domain, with the rest obtained from reference TRBV19 and TRBJ1-2, is as follows: DGGITQSPKYLFRKEGQNVTLSCEQNLNHDAMYWYRQDPGQGLRLIYYSQIVNDFQKGDIAEGYSVSREKKESFPLTVTSAQKNPTAFYLCASSWLNYGYTFGSGTRLTVV.

There are many counts of this clonotype. The rearrangement links TRBV6-1 to TRBJ2-2; 8 positions match TRBD1. CDR1 MNHNS and CDR2 SASEGT come from the germline V gene. This CDR3 is 16 amino acids long. V gave up 1 base and J gave up 4 bases; unmatched junction bases: 5. The CDR3 bases are TGTGCCAGCAGTGAAGAGGGACAGGTGGGCACCGGGGAGCTGTTTTTT. Its protein is CASSEEGQVGTGELFF.

This clonotype has a handful of counts. J is TRBJ1-1 and V is TRBV11-2, with no clear D. The CDR3 totals 15 residues. The V end lost 5 bases, the J end lost 2 bases, and 15 bases lay between the germline ends. Germline assignment: CDR1 SGHAT and CDR2 FQNNGV. The CDR3 loop is CASSPWSGVNTEAFF. The CDR3 DNA reads as TGTGCCAGCAGCCCCTGGTCCGGGGTAAACACTGAAGCTTTCTTT.

This clonotype was counted at least ten times. This rearrangement joins TRBV5-1 to TRBJ2-2; 10 bases fit TRBD1. With 4 bases clipped from V and 0 bases from J, the junction kept 6 bases outside the gene matches. The CDR3 covers 17 residues. CDR1 is SGHRS and CDR2 is YFSETQ in the germline V gene. In nucleotides, the CDR3 is TGCGCCAGCAGCGATCGTGGACAGGGGGCGAACACCGGGGAGCTGTTTTTT. This gives the protein CASSDRGQGANTGELFF.

The rearrangement links TRBV29-1 to TRBJ1-5; D remains ambiguous. The V and J ends lost 0 bases and 7 bases respectively, with 16 bases between them. The CDR3 loop spans 15 amino acids. Germline V gene data show CDR1 as SQVTM and CDR2 as ANQGSEA. The CDR3 region is CSVEDGKGDGQPQHF. CDR3 DNA sequence: TGCAGCGTTGAAGATGGGAAGGGCGATGGGCAGCCCCAGCATTTT.

This clonotype was found many times. The chain has TRBV6-1 and TRBJ1-1; 9 nucleotides agree with TRBD1. The CDR3 runs 14 residues. Germline values: CDR1 MNHNS, CDR2 SASEGT. The trim removed 7 bases at V and 4 bases at J, leaving 7 bases unmatched. CDR3 in DNA: TGTGCCAGCACCCGGGACAGGGATAGCACTGAAGCTTTCTTT. It specifies CASTRDRDSTEAFF.

V is TRBV28 and J is TRBJ2-7; 7 positions match TRBD1. Germline CDR1 reads MDHEN; CDR2 reads SYDVKM. V gave up 2 bases and J gave up 1 base; unmatched junction bases: 5. The CDR3 runs to 15 residues. The CDR3 DNA follows: TGTGCCAGCAGTTTACTCCGGGACAGTTCCTACGAGCAGTACTTC. As protein: CASSLLRDSSYEQYF.

On this clonotype: A much larger clone differs by one base, so this may be a read error. The V gene is TRBV27, the J gene TRBJ1-1, with D uncertain. CDR3 size: 14 residues. Trimming cost V 0 bases and J 0 bases, with 5 bases left between them. CDR1 and CDR2 (germline): MNHEY, SMNVEV (reference sequence). This CDR3 reads CASSLSEMNTEAFF. DNA for the CDR3: TGTGCCAGCAGTTTATCGGAGATGAACACTGAAGCTTTCTTT.

This clonotype was counted a few times. The chain recombines TRBV20-1 with TRBJ1-1; unclear D gene. Trimming left V 0 bases short and J 5 bases short, with 13 bases between. The germline V gene encodes CDR1 DFQATT and CDR2 SNEGSKA (reference sequence). The CDR3 contains 14 residues. This CDR3 is CSARDPGWRTEAFF. Written as DNA, the CDR3 is TGCAGTGCTAGAGATCCGGGGTGGAGGACTGAAGCTTTCTTT.

This clonotype has a single count. The chain recombines TRBV10-1 with TRBJ1-2; D ambiguous. V was pared by 2 bases and J by 5 bases, with 12 bases between. Germline V gene lookup returns CDR1 WNHNN and CDR2 SYGVQD (reference sequence). This CDR3 spans 14 amino acids. In nucleotides, the CDR3 is TGCGCCAGCAGTGAGCCGTGGGCACGGTATGGCTACACCTTC. Amino acid sequence: CASSEPWARYGYTF.

The rearrangement links TRBV11-2 to TRBJ2-7; possible D gene TRBD1, 5 bases. V lost 7 bases, J lost 5 bases, and 18 bases lay in between. The germline V gene has CDR1 SGHAT and CDR2 FQNNGV. The CDR3 totals 14 residues. The DNA for the CDR3 is TGTGCCAGCACCCCCGAAGGGGCCTGGGACGAGCAGTACTTC. Protein sequence: CASTPEGAWDEQYF. The entire variable domain, with the rest obtained from reference TRBV11-2 and TRBJ2-7, is as follows: EAGVAQSPRYKIIEKRQSVAFWCNPISGHATLYWYQQILGQGPKLLIQFQNNGVVDDSQLPKDRFSAERLKGVDSTLKIQPAKLEDSAVYLCASTPEGAWDEQYFGPGTRLTVT.

This clonotype was seen at least ten times. The rearrangement uses TRBV6-5 and TRBJ1-2; tentatively, D is TRBD1 (6 bases). The germline V gene has CDR1 MNHEY and CDR2 SVGAGI. V lost 0 bases and J lost 7, with 15 bases in between. The CDR3 extends over 15 amino acids. CDR3 protein: CASSYSRWGAPGYTF. DNA for the CDR3: TGTGCCAGCAGTTACTCGAGGTGGGGGGCGCCTGGCTACACCTTC.

The CDR3 bases are TGTGCCAGCAGCCGAAAACAGGTAGGGAACACTGAAGCTTTCTTT. It codes for CASSRKQVGNTEAFF. The rearrangement joins TRBV3-1 to TRBJ1-1, with D maybe TRBD1 (5 bases). The V and J ends lost 4 bases and 1 base respectively, with 13 bases between them. Germline CDR1 reads LGHDT; CDR2 reads YNNKEL (reference sequence). The CDR3 is 15 amino acids.

This chain joins TRBV6-5 and TRBJ2-2; TRBD1 matches 7 bases. CDR1 and CDR2 (germline): MNHEY, SVGAGI. The V segment lost 0 bases and the J segment 6 bases; nucleotides outside the gene matches: 4. The CDR3 runs 15 residues. The CDR3 nucleotides read TGTGCCAGCAGTTACTCGAGGCAGGGGGCCGGGGAGCTGTTTTTT. Amino acids: CASSYSRQGAGELFF.